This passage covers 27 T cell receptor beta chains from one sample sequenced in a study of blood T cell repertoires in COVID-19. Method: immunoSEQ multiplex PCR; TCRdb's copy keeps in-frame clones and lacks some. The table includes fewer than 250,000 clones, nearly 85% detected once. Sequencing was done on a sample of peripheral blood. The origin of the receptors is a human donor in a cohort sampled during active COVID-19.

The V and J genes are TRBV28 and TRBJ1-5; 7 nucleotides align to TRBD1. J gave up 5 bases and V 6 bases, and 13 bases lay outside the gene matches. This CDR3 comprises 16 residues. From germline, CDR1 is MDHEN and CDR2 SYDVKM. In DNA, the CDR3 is TGTGCCAGCAGCTCTCAATACAGGGGCCGGCATCAGCCCCAGCATTTT. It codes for CASSSQYRGRHQPQHF.

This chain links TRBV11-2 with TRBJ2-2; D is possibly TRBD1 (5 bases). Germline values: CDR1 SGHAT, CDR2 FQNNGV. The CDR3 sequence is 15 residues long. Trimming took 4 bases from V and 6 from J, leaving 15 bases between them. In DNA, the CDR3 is TGTGCCAGCAGCTCCACAGGCGTAGGGGCCGGGGAGCTGTTTTTT. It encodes CASSSTGVGAGELFF.

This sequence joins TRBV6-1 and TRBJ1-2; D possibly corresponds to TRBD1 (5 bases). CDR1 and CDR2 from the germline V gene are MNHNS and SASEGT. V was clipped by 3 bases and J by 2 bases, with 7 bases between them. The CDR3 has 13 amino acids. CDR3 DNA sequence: TGTGCCAGCAGTGACAGGGTAAACTATGGCTACACCTTC. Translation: CASSDRVNYGYTF.

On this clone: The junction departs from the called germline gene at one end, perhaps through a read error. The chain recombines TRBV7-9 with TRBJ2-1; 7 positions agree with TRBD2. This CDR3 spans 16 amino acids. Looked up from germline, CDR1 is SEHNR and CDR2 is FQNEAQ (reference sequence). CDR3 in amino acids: CVSSLVVGLEGNEQFF. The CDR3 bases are TGTGTCAGCAGCTTAGTGGTCGGACTAGAGGGCAATGAGCAGTTCTTC.

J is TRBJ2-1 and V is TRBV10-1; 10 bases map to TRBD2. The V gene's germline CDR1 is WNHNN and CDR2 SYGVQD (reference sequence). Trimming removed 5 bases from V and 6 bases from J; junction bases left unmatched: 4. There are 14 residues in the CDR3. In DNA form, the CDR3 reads TGCGCCAGCAGTCTAGCGGGAGAATCCAATGAGCAGTTCTTC. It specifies CASSLAGESNEQFF.

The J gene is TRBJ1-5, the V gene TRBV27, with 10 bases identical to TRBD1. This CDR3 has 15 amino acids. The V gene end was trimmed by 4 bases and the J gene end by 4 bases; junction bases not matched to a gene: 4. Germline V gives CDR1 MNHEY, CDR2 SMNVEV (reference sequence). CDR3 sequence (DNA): TGTGCCAGCAGTTCCAGACAGGGGGCTAATCAGCCCCAGCATTTT. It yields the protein CASSSRQGANQPQHF.

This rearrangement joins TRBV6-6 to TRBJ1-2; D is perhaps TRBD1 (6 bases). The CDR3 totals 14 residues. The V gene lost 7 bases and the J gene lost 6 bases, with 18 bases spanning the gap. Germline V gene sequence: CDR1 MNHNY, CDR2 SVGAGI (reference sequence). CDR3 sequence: CASTDVRGSNGYTF. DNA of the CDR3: TGTGCCAGCACCGACGTTAGGGGGTCGAATGGCTACACCTTC.

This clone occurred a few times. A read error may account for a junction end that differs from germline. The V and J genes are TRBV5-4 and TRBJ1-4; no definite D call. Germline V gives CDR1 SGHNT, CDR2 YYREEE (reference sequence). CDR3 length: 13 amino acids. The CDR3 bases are TGTGCCAGCAGCTTGCCTACTAGTGAAAAACTGTTTTTT. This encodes CASSLPTSEKLFF.

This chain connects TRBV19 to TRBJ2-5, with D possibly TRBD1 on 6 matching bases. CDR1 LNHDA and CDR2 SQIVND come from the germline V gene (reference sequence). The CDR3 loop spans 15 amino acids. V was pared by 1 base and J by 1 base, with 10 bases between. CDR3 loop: CASSIVTGLQETQYF. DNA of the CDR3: TGTGCCAGTAGTATAGTGACAGGCCTCCAAGAGACCCAGTACTTC.

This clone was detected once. The CDR3 spells CASSEFEGRETQYF. The CDR3 DNA sequence: TGTGCCAGCAGTGAATTTGAGGGTAGAGAGACCCAGTACTTC. V and J are TRBV25-1 and TRBJ2-5; D is possibly TRBD2 (5 bases). Germline CDR1 reads MGHDK; CDR2 reads SYGVNS. V was trimmed by 1 base and J by 4 bases, leaving 10 bases between them. The CDR3 has 14 residues. The full variable domain, its missing parts supplied by reference TRBV25-1 and TRBJ2-5, is EADIYQTPRYLVIGTGKKITLECSQTMGHDKMYWYQQDPGMELHLIHYSYGVNSTEKGDLSSESTVSRIRTEHFPLTLESARPSHTSQYLCASSEFEGRETQYFGPGTRLLVL.

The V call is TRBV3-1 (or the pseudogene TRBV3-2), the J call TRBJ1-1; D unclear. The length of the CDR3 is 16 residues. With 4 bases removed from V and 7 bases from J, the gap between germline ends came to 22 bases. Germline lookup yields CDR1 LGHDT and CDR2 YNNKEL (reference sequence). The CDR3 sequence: CASSPSKVRQTSEAFF. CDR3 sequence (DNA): TGTGCCAGCAGCCCCTCCAAGGTGCGCCAGACTAGTGAAGCTTTCTTT.

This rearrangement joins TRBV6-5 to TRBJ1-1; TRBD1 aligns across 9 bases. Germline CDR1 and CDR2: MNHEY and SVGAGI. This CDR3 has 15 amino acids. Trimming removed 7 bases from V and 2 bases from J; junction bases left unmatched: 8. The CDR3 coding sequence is TGTGCCAGCAATATTGGACAGGGGATCAACACTGAAGCTTTCTTT. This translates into CASNIGQGINTEAFF.

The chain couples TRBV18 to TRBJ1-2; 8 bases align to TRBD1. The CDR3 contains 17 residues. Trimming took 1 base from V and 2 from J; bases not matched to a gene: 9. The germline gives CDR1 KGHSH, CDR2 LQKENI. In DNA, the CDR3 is TGTGCCAGCTCACCACAGGGTGGACAGGGTTTAAACTATGGCTACACCTTC. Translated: CASSPQGGQGLNYGYTF.

CDR3 protein: CASSTTGTRSEAFF. The CDR3 nucleotides are TGTGCCAGCAGTACCACCGGGACAAGGTCTGAAGCTTTCTTT. The chain joins TRBV6-5 to TRBJ1-1, with TRBD1 as a possible D gene (6 bases). From germline, CDR1 is MNHEY and CDR2 SVGAGI. This CDR3 is built from 14 residues. Trimming removed 5 bases from V and 6 bases from J, with 16 bases in between.

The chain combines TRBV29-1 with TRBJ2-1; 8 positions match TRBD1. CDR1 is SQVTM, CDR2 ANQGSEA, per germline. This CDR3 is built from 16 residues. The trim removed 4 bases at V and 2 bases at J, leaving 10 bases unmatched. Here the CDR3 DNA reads TGCAGCGTTGTTGGGCGACAGGGGAGGCCCTACAATGAGCAGTTCTTC. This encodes CSVVGRQGRPYNEQFF.

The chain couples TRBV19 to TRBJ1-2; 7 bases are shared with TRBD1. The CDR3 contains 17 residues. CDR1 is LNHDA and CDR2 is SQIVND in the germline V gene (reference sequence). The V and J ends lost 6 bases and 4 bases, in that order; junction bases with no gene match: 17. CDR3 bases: TGTGCCAGTAGAAACACGCGGGGGGGACAGTCGACCTATGGCTACACCTTC. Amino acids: CASRNTRGGQSTYGYTF.

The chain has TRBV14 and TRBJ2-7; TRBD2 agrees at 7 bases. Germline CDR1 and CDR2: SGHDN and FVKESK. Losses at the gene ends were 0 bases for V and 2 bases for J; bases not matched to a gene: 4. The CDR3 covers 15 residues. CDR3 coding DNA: TGTGCCAGCAGCCAAGAAAGGGAGGGGCCCTACGAGCAGTACTTC. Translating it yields CASSQEREGPYEQYF.

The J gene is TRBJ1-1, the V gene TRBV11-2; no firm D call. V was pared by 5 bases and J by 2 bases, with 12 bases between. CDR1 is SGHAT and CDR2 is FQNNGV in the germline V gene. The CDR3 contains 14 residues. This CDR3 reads CASSLGGLNTEAFF. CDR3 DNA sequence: TGTGCCAGCAGCCTAGGCGGCCTTAACACTGAAGCTTTCTTT.

The CDR3: CASSLPSGTGGQYF. The CDR3, as DNA: TGTGCCAGCAGTCTCCCCTCGGGGACCGGGGGGCAGTACTTC. The V and J genes are TRBV28 and TRBJ2-7; a possible D gene is TRBD2 (6 bases). Germline CDR1 and CDR2: MDHEN and SYDVKM. CDR3 length: 14 residues. V was pared by 5 bases and J by 9 bases, with 20 bases between.

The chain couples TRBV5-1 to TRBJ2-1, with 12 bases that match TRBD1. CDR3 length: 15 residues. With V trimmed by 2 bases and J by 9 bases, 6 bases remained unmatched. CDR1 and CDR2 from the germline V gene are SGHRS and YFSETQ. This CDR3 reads CASSFSGTGGTEQFF. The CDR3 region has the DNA TGCGCCAGCAGCTTTTCCGGGACAGGGGGCACTGAGCAGTTCTTC.

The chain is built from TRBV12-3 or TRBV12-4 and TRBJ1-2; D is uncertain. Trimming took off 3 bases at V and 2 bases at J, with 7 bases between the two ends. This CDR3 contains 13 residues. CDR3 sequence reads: CASSFGENYGYTF. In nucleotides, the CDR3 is TGTGCCAGCAGTTTCGGAGAAAACTATGGCTACACCTTC.

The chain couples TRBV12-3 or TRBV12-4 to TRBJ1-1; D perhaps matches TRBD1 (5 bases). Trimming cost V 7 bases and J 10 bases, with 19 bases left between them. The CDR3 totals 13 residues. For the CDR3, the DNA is TGTGCCAGCACTCCGGGGGGGGAGCCGGCAGCTTTCTTT. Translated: CASTPGGEPAAFF.

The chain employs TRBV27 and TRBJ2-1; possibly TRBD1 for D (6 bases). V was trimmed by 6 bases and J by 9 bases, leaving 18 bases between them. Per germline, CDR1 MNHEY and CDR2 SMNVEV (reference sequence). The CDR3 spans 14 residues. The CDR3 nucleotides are TGTGCCAGCAGGCTACAGGGAATGCAGTCTGAGCAGTTCTTC. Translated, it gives CASRLQGMQSEQFF.

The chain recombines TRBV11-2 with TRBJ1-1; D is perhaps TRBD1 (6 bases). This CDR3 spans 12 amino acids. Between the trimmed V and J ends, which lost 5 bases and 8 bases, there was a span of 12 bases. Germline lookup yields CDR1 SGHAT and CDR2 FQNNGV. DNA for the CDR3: TGTGCCAGCAGCAAAGGACAGAGGGAAGCTTTCTTT. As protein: CASSKGQREAFF.

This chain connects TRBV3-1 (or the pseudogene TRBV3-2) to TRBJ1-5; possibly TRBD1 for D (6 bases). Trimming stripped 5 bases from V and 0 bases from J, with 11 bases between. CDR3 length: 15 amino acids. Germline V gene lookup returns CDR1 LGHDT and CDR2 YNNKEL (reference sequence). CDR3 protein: CASSDGQYSNQPQHF. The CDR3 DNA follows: TGTGCCAGCAGCGATGGACAGTATAGCAATCAGCCCCAGCATTTT.

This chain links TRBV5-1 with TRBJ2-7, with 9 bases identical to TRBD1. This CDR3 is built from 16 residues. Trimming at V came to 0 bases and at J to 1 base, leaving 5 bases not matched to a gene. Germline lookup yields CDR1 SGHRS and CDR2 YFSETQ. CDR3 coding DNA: TGCGCCAGCAGCTTGGGTGGGACAGGGAAGTCCTACGAGCAGTACTTC. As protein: CASSLGGTGKSYEQYF. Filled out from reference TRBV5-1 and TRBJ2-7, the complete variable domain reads KAGVTQTPRYLIKTRGQQVTLSCSPISGHRSVSWYQQTPGQGLQFLFEYFSETQRNKGNFPGRFSGRQFSNSRSEMNVSTLELGDSALYLCASSLGGTGKSYEQYFGPGTRLTVT.

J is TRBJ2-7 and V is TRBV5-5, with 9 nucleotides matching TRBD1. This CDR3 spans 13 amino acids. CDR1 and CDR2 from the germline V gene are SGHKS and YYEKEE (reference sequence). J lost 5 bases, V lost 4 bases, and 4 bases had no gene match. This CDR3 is CASSRWTGDEQYF. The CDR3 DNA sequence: TGTGCCAGCAGCCGATGGACAGGGGACGAGCAGTACTTC.